What follows are 3 T cell receptor beta chains derived from one specimen sequenced in a study of regulatory T cells in long-lasting Graves disease. Time point here: newly diagnosed GD, antithyroid drugs for less than 3 months. PBMC-extracted RNA yielded the TCR library. Construction of TCR beta libraries relied on iRepertoire HTBI primers and on Arm-PCR targeting CDR3 regions. TCRdb passed the multiplex PCR reads through MiXCR, listing each CDR3 protein once. The sample has fewer than 650,000 distinct CDR3 sequences, more than 15% seen once. This same sample was also part of a study on T cells in Graves' hyperthyroidism and ophthalmopathy.

The sequenced sample was peripheral blood mononuclear cells (PBMCs), obtained at new diagnosis, from a patient treated with antithyroid drugs. These receptors originate from a man younger than 30 with Graves disease.

The rearrangement uses TRBV27 and TRBJ1-6; weak D call: TRBD1 (5 bases). Germline V gives CDR1 MNHEY, CDR2 SMNVEV (reference sequence). This CDR3 region has 14 residues. V was trimmed by 6 bases and J by 6 bases, leaving 12 bases between them. The CDR3 loop reads CASSVTGPNSPLHF. For the CDR3, the DNA is TGTGCCAGCAGCGTAACAGGTCCTAATTCACCCCTCCACTTT.

This clonotype was counted at least ten times. The chain uses TRBV11-2 and TRBJ2-7; unclear D gene. V was cut by 1 base and J by 3 bases, with 10 bases left in between. Per germline, CDR1 SGHAT and CDR2 FQNNGV. The length of the CDR3 is 14 residues. The CDR3 bases are TGTGCCAGCAGCTTAGGTGGAGCCCACTACGAGCAGTACTTC. This encodes CASSLGGAHYEQYF. Filled out from reference TRBV11-2 and TRBJ2-7, the complete variable domain reads EAGVAQSPRYKIIEKRQSVAFWCNPISGHATLYWYQQILGQGPKLLIQFQNNGVVDDSQLPKDRFSAERLKGVDSTLKIQPAKLEDSAVYLCASSLGGAHYEQYFGPGTRLTVT.

The chain links TRBV18 to TRBJ2-4; TRBD2 is a possible D gene (5 bases). The germline V and J ends were trimmed by 2 bases and 7 bases, with 12 bases remaining between them. The CDR3 has 14 residues. CDR1 is KGHSH and CDR2 is LQKENI in the germline V gene. CDR3 in DNA: TGTGCCAGCTCACCAACGCGATCGGGGAACATTCAGTACTTC. It yields the protein CASSPTRSGNIQYF.